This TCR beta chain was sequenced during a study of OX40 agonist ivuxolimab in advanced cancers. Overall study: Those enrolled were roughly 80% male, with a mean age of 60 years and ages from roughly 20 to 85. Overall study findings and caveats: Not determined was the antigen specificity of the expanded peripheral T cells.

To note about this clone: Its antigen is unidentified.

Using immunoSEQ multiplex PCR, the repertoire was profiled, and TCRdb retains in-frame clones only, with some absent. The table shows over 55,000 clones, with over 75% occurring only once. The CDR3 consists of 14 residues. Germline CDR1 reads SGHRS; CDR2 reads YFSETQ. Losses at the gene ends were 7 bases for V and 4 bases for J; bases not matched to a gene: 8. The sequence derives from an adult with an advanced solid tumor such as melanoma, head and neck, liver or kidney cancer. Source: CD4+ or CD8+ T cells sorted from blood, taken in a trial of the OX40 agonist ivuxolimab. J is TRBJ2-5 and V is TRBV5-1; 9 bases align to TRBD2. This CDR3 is CASSSGGSGETQYF. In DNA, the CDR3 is TGCGCCAGCTCAAGCGGGGGGTCGGGAGAGACCCAGTACTTC.